This TCR beta chain was identified in a study of shared clonotypes between healthy human individuals. Study details: Per-donor plates numbered three CD4 naive, three CD4 memory, two CD8 naive and one CD8 memory. Study-wide results and caveats: Incomplete sequencing of sorted subsets was indicated by rarefaction despite large depth. Sequencing depth was expected to influence donor clonotype sharing.

This CDR3 is built from 14 residues. The V end was cut by 4 bases, the J end by 10 bases, with 18 bases between. Per germline, CDR1 SGHRS and CDR2 YFSETQ. The method was immunoSEQ multiplex PCR; TCRdb's version includes in-frame clones alone and lacks a portion of them. The sample records 2 million to 2.5 million clones, approximately 96% being singletons. Regarding this clone: Its cognate antigen is unknown.

Sequencing was carried out using naive CD4+ T cells sorted from blood. Described subset: CD45RA+ positively selected. The chain couples TRBV5-1 to TRBJ2-1; no clear D gene. This TCR was recovered from a man between 18 and 35 years old in good health. CDR3 sequence reads: CASSPDGPPLEQFF. CDR3 DNA sequence: TGCGCCAGCAGCCCCGACGGTCCCCCTTTAGAGCAGTTCTTC.